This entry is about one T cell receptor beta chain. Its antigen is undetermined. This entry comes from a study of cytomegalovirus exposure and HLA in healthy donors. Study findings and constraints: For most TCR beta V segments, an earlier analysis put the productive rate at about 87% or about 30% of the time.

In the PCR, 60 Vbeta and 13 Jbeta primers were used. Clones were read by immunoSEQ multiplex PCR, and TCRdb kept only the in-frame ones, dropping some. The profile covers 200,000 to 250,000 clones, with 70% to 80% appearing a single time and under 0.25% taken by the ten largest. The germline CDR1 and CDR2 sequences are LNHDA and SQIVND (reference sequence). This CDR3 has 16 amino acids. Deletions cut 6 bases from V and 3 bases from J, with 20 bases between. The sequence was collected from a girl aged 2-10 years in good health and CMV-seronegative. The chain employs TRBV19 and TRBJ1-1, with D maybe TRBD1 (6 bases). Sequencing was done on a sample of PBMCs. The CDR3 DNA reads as TGTGCCAGTAGCAATAGAGGGGGGGATCGACACACTGAAGCTTTCTTT. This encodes CASSNRGGDRHTEAFF.